Listed below are T cell receptor beta chains from one sample, sequenced in a study of shared clonotypes between healthy human individuals. Only in-frame clones appear in the TCRdb table, and some are missing; sequencing was by immunoSEQ multiplex PCR. The sample consists of more than 2 million clones, 90% to 95% of them appearing once. What was sequenced was naive CD4+ T cells sorted from blood. These receptors originate from a man aged 18 to 29 in good health. Each CDR3 is given with its conserved first and last residue. The D gene is left open where the match is weak. Size values are once, few and many counts, or a class for expanded clones, and some rows have none.

d_gene	j_gene	len	abundance	v_gene	CDR3aa	CDR3nt
TRBD2	TRBJ2-7	14	NA	TRBV4-3	CASSPGLATYEQYF	TGCGCCAGCAGCCCGGGACTAGCTACCTACGAGCAGTACTTC
TRBD1	TRBJ1-1	16	NA	TRBV2	CASSGAGGSRNTEAFF	TGTGCCAGCAGTGGGGCAGGGGGTTCTAGGAACACTGAAGCTTTCTTT
NA	TRBJ2-7	12	NA	TRBV29-1	CSVVPSSYEQYF	TGCAGCGTTGTTCCCAGCTCCTACGAGCAGTACTTC
NA	TRBJ1-1	15	NA	TRBV5-5	CASSFADRMNTEAFF	TGTGCCAGCAGCTTTGCAGACCGAATGAACACTGAAGCTTTCTTT
NA	TRBJ2-1	16	NA	TRBV4-1	CASSQEELGIGNEQFF	TGCGCCAGCAGCCAAGAGGAACTAGGGATTGGGAATGAGCAGTTCTTC
NA	TRBJ1-5	14	NA	TRBV28	CASSLSQFNQPQHF	TGTGCCAGCAGTTTATCCCAGTTCAATCAGCCCCAGCATTTT
TRBD1	TRBJ2-7	14	NA	TRBV6-5	CASSPGGVTYEQYF	TGTGCCAGCAGCCCAGGGGGCGTCACCTACGAGCAGTACTTC
NA	TRBJ1-5	14	NA	TRBV2	CASSTTNSNQPQHF	TGTGCCAGCTCCACCACTAATAGCAATCAGCCCCAGCATTTT
NA	TRBJ1-6	15	NA	TRBV15	CATSSWGTINSPLHF	TGTGCCACCAGCAGTTGGGGGACAATCAATTCACCCCTCCACTTT
NA	TRBJ2-5	15	NA	TRBV7-8	CASRFGAGRQETQYF	TGTGCCAGCAGATTCGGGGCAGGGCGGCAAGAGACCCAGTACTTC
TRBD1	TRBJ1-3	16	NA	TRBV28	CASSTPGQGDGNTIYF	TGTGCCAGCAGCACCCCGGGACAGGGTGATGGAAACACCATATATTTT
TRBD2	TRBJ2-3	13	NA	TRBV6-4	CASSALAGVSQYF	TGTGCCAGCAGTGCACTAGCGGGAGTATCGCAGTATTTT
NA	TRBJ2-1	14	NA	TRBV5-6	CASSRSDRYNEQFF	TGTGCCAGCAGCCGTAGTGACCGGTACAATGAGCAGTTCTTC
NA	TRBJ2-5	14	NA	TRBV4-2	CASSQEFGKETQYF	TGTGCCAGCAGCCAAGAATTCGGAAAAGAGACCCAGTACTTC
TRBD2	TRBJ2-7	16	NA	TRBV27	CASSPATSGRTYEQYF	TGTGCCAGCAGTCCGGCCACTAGCGGACGCACCTACGAGCAGTACTTC
TRBD1	TRBJ2-3	14	NA	TRBV30	CAWRIGQGTDTQYF	TGTGCCTGGAGGATAGGACAGGGCACGGATACGCAGTATTTT
TRBD2	TRBJ2-5	16	NA	TRBV7-7	CASSLSAAGGQETQYF	TGTGCTAGCAGCTTATCGGCAGCGGGGGGCCAAGAGACCCAGTACTTC
NA	TRBJ2-7	12	NA	TRBV4-1	CASSQPLGEQYF	TGCGCCAGCAGCCAACCCCTCGGCGAGCAGTACTTC
TRBD2	TRBJ2-1	15	NA	TRBV5-4	CASSLSSGSMREQFF	TGTGCCAGCAGCTTAAGCAGCGGGAGCATGCGAGAGCAGTTCTTC
NA	TRBJ2-5	13	NA	TRBV6-1	CASSERFKLTQYF	TGTGCCAGCAGTGAACGGTTTAAATTGACCCAGTACTTC
NA	TRBJ1-6	13	NA	TRBV19	CASSWVKDSPLHF	TGTGCCAGTAGTTGGGTAAAAGATTCACCCCTCCACTTT
NA	TRBJ1-3	13	NA	TRBV27	CASRPLSGNTIYF	TGTGCCAGCAGACCGCTCTCTGGAAACACCATATATTTT
NA	TRBJ1-3	11	few	TRBV9	CASIHGNTIYF	TGTGCCAGCATACATGGAAACACCATATATTTT